Described below is a single TCR beta chain sequence and its context. Its antigen is still unknown. The CDR3 has 15 residues. Trimming took 6 bases from V and 5 from J; bases not matched to a gene: 9. Germline CDR1 and CDR2: MNHEY and SVGAGI. The sample belongs to a study of radiation and T cells in renal cell carcinoma. Produced via immunoSEQ multiplex PCR; TCRdb's table is partial and in-frame only. The table lists 150,000 to 160,000 clones, roughly 87% of them singletons, with approximately 12% in the top ten. Study-wide results and limits: No pretreatment tumor biopsies were available for baseline clonotypes. From baseline, blood top tumor clonotypes peaked at 2 weeks post-radiation.

As to time point: blood 2 weeks post-SBRT. The treatment here: 15 Gy SBRT to primary tumor, nephrectomy 4 weeks later. The TCR originated in a woman aged 45 to 65 with renal cell carcinoma. The chain uses TRBV6-5 and TRBJ2-2; 7 bases align to TRBD1. The sample consisted of blood, taken from a patient whose treatment included radiotherapy and nephrectomy. The DNA of the CDR3 is TGTGCCAGCAGAATAACAGGGGTAGTGACCGGGGAGCTGTTTTTT. Encoded protein: CASRITGVVTGELFF.